This TCR beta chain was observed in a study of blood T cell repertoires in COVID-19. Study-wide background: The United States, Italy and Spain supplied acute and convalescent COVID-19 samples. T cells, B-cell-depleted T cells, or PBMCs supplied cDNA or gDNA.

In the original processing: Amplification of reference gene primers provided the estimated nucleated cell counts. The repertoire was sequenced with immunoSEQ multiplex PCR; TCRdb's copy has only in-frame clones and lacks some. For V, J and clone size, that table is used; D and trimming come from the DNA. The repertoire includes approximately 280,000 clones, around 88% of them detected once, and about 4.2% sits in the top ten. Trimming cost V 6 bases and J 6 bases; bases outside gene matches: 13. The CDR3 totals 15 residues. Per the germline V gene, CDR1 is SQVTM and CDR2 is ANQGSEA. The clonotype was recovered from a man aged 35-49 years with acute or convalescent COVID-19. The chain recombines TRBV29-1 with TRBJ2-2, with TRBD2 identical over 7 bases. The sequenced material came from peripheral blood. This chain's CDR3 is CSVGGGLEEAGELFF. The CDR3 DNA follows: TGCAGCGTCGGGGGAGGGTTGGAGGAAGCCGGGGAGCTGTTTTTT.